What follows are 23 T cell receptor beta chains derived from one specimen sequenced in a study of blood T cell repertoires in COVID-19. Clones were sequenced by immunoSEQ multiplex PCR, and TCRdb holds only the in-frame ones, with some missing. The sample includes more than 300,000 clones, 70% to 90% of them seen just once. Material: PBMCs or T cells enriched from blood (not recorded which). Receptors were obtained from a woman aged 30 to 39 who had recovered from COVID-19.

This rearrangement joins TRBV3-1 (or the pseudogene TRBV3-2) to TRBJ2-7, with a weak D call TRBD1 (5 bases). CDR3 length: 15 residues. In germline, CDR1 is LGHDT, CDR2 YNNKEL (reference sequence). Between the trimmed V and J ends, which lost 6 bases and 2 bases, there was a span of 17 bases. DNA of the CDR3: TGTGCCAGCAGGGTATCAGACAGTGATGCCTACGAGCAGTACTTC. Translating it yields CASRVSDSDAYEQYF.

The genes are TRBV7-2 and TRBJ1-1; possibly TRBD1 for D (5 bases). The CDR3 runs to 15 residues. Germline V gene sequence: CDR1 SGHTA, CDR2 FQGNSA. V gave up 3 bases and J gave up 1 base, with 12 bases separating them. The CDR3 bases are TGTGCCAGCAGCTTGACGGGACTTACGAACACTGAAGCTTTCTTT. Translated: CASSLTGLTNTEAFF. Looking up the rest from reference TRBV7-2 and TRBJ1-1 gives the full variable domain: GAGVSQSPSNKVTEKGKDVELRCDPISGHTALYWYRQSLGQGLEFLIYFQGNSAPDKSGLPSDRFSAERTGGSVSTLTIQRTQQEDSAVYLCASSLTGLTNTEAFFGQGTRLTVV.

The V gene is TRBV10-3, the J gene TRBJ1-5; D possibly corresponds to TRBD1 (5 bases). The CDR3 runs to 17 residues. The germline V gene encodes CDR1 ENHRY and CDR2 SYGVKD. V was trimmed by 0 bases and J by 6 bases, leaving 18 bases between them. CDR3 DNA sequence: TGTGCCATCAGTGAGTCACTTAATACAGGTAACGTTCAGCCCCAGCATTTT. Protein sequence: CAISESLNTGNVQPQHF.

The V and J genes are TRBV15 and TRBJ1-1; D remains unclear. Germline-derived CDR1 and CDR2 are LNHNV and YYDKDF (reference sequence). This CDR3 is built from 16 residues. The ends were cut back, 0 bases at V and 5 bases at J, with 16 bases in the middle. CDR3: CATSRDLVGFVTEAFF. DNA of the CDR3: TGTGCCACCAGCAGAGATTTAGTCGGGTTTGTGACTGAAGCTTTCTTT.

The chain joins TRBV14 to TRBJ2-4; unclear D gene. The CDR3 loop spans 13 amino acids. Between the trimmed V and J ends, which lost 0 bases and 7 bases, there was a span of 7 bases. In germline, CDR1 is SGHDN, CDR2 FVKESK. The CDR3 region is CASSQELRNIQYF. CDR3 nucleotides: TGTGCCAGCAGCCAAGAGCTCCGGAACATTCAGTACTTC.

This chain joins TRBV19 and TRBJ1-3; D not resolved. Germline V CDR1 and CDR2: LNHDA, SQIVND (reference sequence). V was pared by 2 bases and J by 0 bases, with 17 bases between. The CDR3 runs 18 residues. The CDR3 loop reads CASSIPDLGAHSGNTIYF. The CDR3 DNA sequence: TGTGCCAGTAGTATACCGGACTTGGGTGCGCACTCTGGAAACACCATATATTTT.

V and J are TRBV5-1 and TRBJ1-2; 10 bases are shared with TRBD1. Germline-derived CDR1 and CDR2 are SGHRS and YFSETQ. Trimming cost V 5 bases and J 3 bases; bases outside gene matches: 7. CDR3 size: 15 residues. CDR3 protein: CASRTTGQGHYGYTF. The CDR3 region has the DNA TGCGCCAGCAGAACGACGGGACAGGGGCACTATGGCTACACCTTC.

The chain is built from TRBV11-3 and TRBJ2-1, with a possible D match to TRBD1 (6 bases). V lost 1 base to trimming and J lost 0 bases, with 16 bases between them. Germline lookup yields CDR1 SGHNT and CDR2 YENEEA. This CDR3 spans 18 amino acids. DNA for the CDR3: TGTGCCAGCAGCTTAGGCCGACAGGCACGGAGCTCCTACAATGAGCAGTTCTTC. Amino acids: CASSLGRQARSSYNEQFF.

This clone has just a few counts. The chain combines TRBV5-1 with TRBJ2-7; possibly TRBD2 for D (5 bases). The CDR3 is 15 residues long. The V and J ends lost 5 bases and 2 bases respectively, with 17 bases between them. Germline lookup yields CDR1 SGHRS and CDR2 YFSETQ. CDR3 sequence (DNA): TGCGCCAGCAGGCCGACGGGAACCTTAACCTACGAGCAGTACTTC. Protein: CASRPTGTLTYEQYF.

This rearrangement joins TRBV5-1 to TRBJ1-1; 7 bases align to TRBD1. CDR1 and CDR2 from the germline V gene are SGHRS and YFSETQ. The ends lost 4 bases at V and 4 bases at J; junction bases unmatched: 7. The CDR3 runs to 14 residues. CDR3 in amino acids: CASSRDPGGTEAFF. CDR3 bases: TGCGCCAGCAGCCGCGATCCAGGGGGCACTGAAGCTTTCTTT.

The chain carries TRBV30 and TRBJ2-4; 7 bases are a match to TRBD1. Per germline, CDR1 GTSNPN and CDR2 SVGIG (reference sequence). V lost 1 base and J lost 3; bases outside the gene matches: 3. The CDR3 has 14 amino acids. The CDR3 sequence is CAWSAGQVKNIQYF. The CDR3 DNA reads TGTGCCTGGAGTGCAGGACAGGTCAAAAACATTCAGTACTTC.

The chain recombines TRBV7-2 with TRBJ1-5; D not certain. The V end lost 4 bases, the J end lost 10 bases, and 11 bases lay between the germline ends. This CDR3 comprises 12 residues. Germline V lookup: CDR1 SGHTA, CDR2 FQGNSA. The CDR3 DNA reads TGTGCCAGCAGCTCCCGGGTGGAACCCCAGCATTTT. Residues: CASSSRVEPQHF. Full variable domain (remainder filled in from reference TRBV7-2 and TRBJ1-5): GAGVSQSPSNKVTEKGKDVELRCDPISGHTALYWYRQSLGQGLEFLIYFQGNSAPDKSGLPSDRFSAERTGGSVSTLTIQRTQQEDSAVYLCASSSRVEPQHFGDGTRLSIL.

The gene calls are TRBV19 and TRBJ2-2, with 9 bases aligning to TRBD1. The CDR3 has 17 amino acids. Unmatched junction bases numbered 7, after V lost 0 bases and J lost 5 bases. In germline, CDR1 is LNHDA, CDR2 SQIVND (reference sequence). CDR3 loop: CASSIEPGTGLTGELFF. The CDR3 DNA sequence: TGTGCCAGTAGTATAGAACCCGGGACAGGGTTAACCGGGGAGCTGTTTTTT.

The V and J genes are TRBV4-2 and TRBJ1-4; D might be TRBD1 (5 bases). The CDR3 length is 16 residues. Germline CDR1 LGHNA, CDR2 YNFKEQ. V dropped 0 bases and J dropped 0 bases, with 8 bases sitting between them. CDR3 region: CASSQEEGATNEKLFF. The CDR3 DNA sequence: TGTGCCAGCAGCCAAGAAGAAGGGGCAACTAATGAAAAACTGTTTTTT.

The V and J genes are TRBV5-4 and TRBJ1-6; 8 bases agree with TRBD1. The CDR3 runs to 14 residues. After removal of 4 bases from V and 9 bases from J, the junction contained 6 bases not matched to a gene. From germline, CDR1 is SGHNT and CDR2 YYREEE (reference sequence). This CDR3 reads CASSAGGAASPLHF. CDR3 DNA sequence: TGTGCCAGCAGCGCAGGGGGCGCGGCTTCACCCCTCCACTTT.

V gene TRBV7-9 combines with J gene TRBJ1-1, with D unclear. Per germline, CDR1 SEHNR and CDR2 FQNEAQ (reference sequence). CDR3 length: 14 amino acids. V was shortened by 1 base and J by 1 base, with 7 bases between the two germline ends. The CDR3 reads CASSLVGQNTEAFF. CDR3 sequence (DNA): TGTGCCAGCAGCTTAGTTGGCCAGAACACTGAAGCTTTCTTT. Combining the CDR3 with reference TRBV7-9 and TRBJ1-1 gives the whole variable domain DTGVSQNPRHKITKRGQNVTFRCDPISEHNRLYWYRQTLGQGPEFLTYFQNEAQLEKSRLLSDRFSAERPKGSFSTLEIQRTEQGDSAMYLCASSLVGQNTEAFFGQGTRLTVV.

The rearrangement links TRBV7-9 to TRBJ1-6, with 7 nucleotides matching TRBD1. The trim removed 4 bases at V and 8 bases at J, leaving 8 bases unmatched. The CDR3 consists of 15 residues. CDR1 and CDR2 from the germline V gene are SEHNR and FQNEAQ (reference sequence). CDR3 sequence: CASSYDTGVYSPLHF. CDR3 DNA sequence: TGTGCCAGCAGCTACGATACAGGGGTGTATTCACCCCTCCACTTT.

This clone was observed a few times. V is TRBV5-4 and J is TRBJ1-2, with 11 nucleotides matching TRBD1. This CDR3 is built from 14 residues. Unmatched junction bases numbered 7, after V lost 4 bases and J lost 8 bases. Germline V gene data show CDR1 as SGHNT and CDR2 as YYREEE (reference sequence). The CDR3 DNA is TGTGCCAGCAGCCGGTGGACAGGGGGCTTGGGCTACACCTTC. This encodes CASSRWTGGLGYTF.

The chain has TRBV9 and TRBJ1-3; 10 nucleotides agree with TRBD1. The CDR3 is made up of 18 amino acids. Germline V lookup: CDR1 SGDLS, CDR2 YYNGEE. J gave up 4 bases and V 0 bases, and 10 bases lay outside the gene matches. CDR3 bases: TGTGCCAGCAGCGTAGGGGGGACAGGGGAGAGCCCAGGAAACACCATATATTTT. It is translated as CASSVGGTGESPGNTIYF.

The chain uses TRBV19 and TRBJ1-2; 9 bases are a match to TRBD1. Germline V CDR1 and CDR2: LNHDA, SQIVND (reference sequence). Trimming at V came to 3 bases and at J to 4 bases, leaving 6 bases not matched to a gene. The CDR3 runs to 15 residues. The CDR3 sequence: CASSILGTGTYGYTF. In DNA, the CDR3 is TGTGCCAGTAGTATCCTCGGGACAGGGACCTATGGCTACACCTTC.

This chain links TRBV4-3 with TRBJ1-5; a weak D match, TRBD1 (5 bases). V was cut by 1 base and J by 2 bases, with 9 bases left in between. The CDR3 spans 15 residues. The germline V gene encodes CDR1 LGHNA and CDR2 YSLEER. The CDR3 DNA reads as TGCGCCAGCAGCCAAGGGTACAGGCGCAATCAGCCCCAGCATTTT. Translated, it gives CASSQGYRRNQPQHF.

This clone appeared a single time. This chain links TRBV5-1 with TRBJ2-7; 10 bases fit TRBD1. Trimming took 6 bases from V and 4 from J; bases not matched to a gene: 10. In germline, CDR1 is SGHRS, CDR2 YFSETQ. This CDR3 region has 15 residues. The DNA of the CDR3 is TGCGCCAGCAACGTGGGGGACAGGGGTTTTTACGAGCAGTACTTC. Translated, it gives CASNVGDRGFYEQYF. The whole variable domain, filled in from reference TRBV5-1 and TRBJ2-7, reads KAGVTQTPRYLIKTRGQQVTLSCSPISGHRSVSWYQQTPGQGLQFLFEYFSETQRNKGNFPGRFSGRQFSNSRSEMNVSTLELGDSALYLCASNVGDRGFYEQYFGPGTRLTVT.

This clone was detected once. The chain couples TRBV6-2 or TRBV6-3 to TRBJ1-2; D call uncertain. The V end lost 4 bases, the J end lost 6 bases, and 12 bases lay between the germline ends. CDR3 length: 13 residues. CDR1 MNHEY and CDR2 SVGEGT come from the germline V gene. Here the CDR3 DNA reads TGTGCCAGCAGTTCCTCGCGGAGCCATGGCTACACCTTC. This gives the protein CASSSSRSHGYTF.